This TCR beta chain was profiled in a study of vaccination effects on CD4 cells after COVID-19. This clone has a handful of counts. Its antigen is undetermined. Produced via immunoSEQ multiplex PCR; TCRdb's table is partial and in-frame only. The repertoire holds around 67,000 clones, around 81% seen once, with 1.2% in the top ten. ViraFEST assay sequencing came after antigen-specific CD4+ T cells were expanded with viral peptide pools. Culture lasted roughly 9 days before CD4+ T cell isolation. Everyone in the study got two shots of either the BNT162b2 or mRNA-1273 vaccine. Every well got over 1.5 million PBMC, which were grown with 10 IU/ml IL-2 and about 9.7 ug/ml peptides. Days 3 and 7 were when half the medium was replaced with IL-2 medium. This clonotype was sampled from a human donor who received a COVID-19 vaccine. Sequencing was performed on CD4+ T cells from PBMCs cultured with HCoV-229E spike peptides, taken after COVID-19 vaccination.

The CDR3 protein is CASSLKIRTLGGGEKLFF. In nucleotides, the CDR3 is TGTGCCAGCAGCCTAAAAATAAGGACCCTCGGCGGGGGTGAAAAACTGTTTTTT. V usage is TRBV7-8 and J usage is TRBJ1-4; D may be TRBD1 (5 bases). Germline CDR1 SGHVS, CDR2 FQNEAQ. Trimming shortened V by 5 bases and J by 7 bases, and 26 bases separated the two germline ends. This CDR3 has 18 residues.